Listed below are T cell receptor beta chains from one sample, sequenced in a study of T-cell memory formation after mild COVID-19. One entry per CDR3 protein results from TCRdb running MiXCR on the 5' RACE reads. The repertoire holds approximately 60,000 distinct CDR3 sequences, about a tenth seen once, with around 1.2% in the top ten. The sample was PBMCs or a T cell subset sorted from them (not recorded which). The receptors stem from a man younger than 35 who had mild COVID-19 (a few samples of this study predate the infection). Cell type and time point are not known. CDR3s include the opening cysteine and the closing phenylalanine or tryptophan. A D gene is named only where the DNA matches it firmly. The size field is filled for only some rows; it gives once, few, many or a size class.

j_call clone_size d_call v_call cdr3_aa cdr3_nt
TRBJ2-3 many . TRBV18 CASSPPGQSSGDTQYF TGTGCCAGCTCACCCCCGGGACAATCGTCAGGGGATACGCAGTATTTT
TRBJ1-5 few . TRBV20-1 CSARDLGLSNQPQHF TGCAGTGCTAGAGACCTGGGACTTAGCAATCAGCCCCAGCATTTT
TRBJ1-5 . TRBD1 TRBV6-5 CASSGTELTPQHF TGTGCCAGCAGCGGGACAGAACTTACGCCCCAGCATTTT
TRBJ1-5 . TRBD1 TRBV5-8 CASSIGQGGQPQHF TGTGCCAGCAGCATCGGACAGGGAGGGCAGCCCCAGCATTTT
TRBJ2-7 many . TRBV25-1 CASSESDWRYEQYF TGTGCCAGCAGTGAATCGGATTGGCGTTACGAGCAGTACTTC
TRBJ2-1 many TRBD2 TRBV5-1 CASSLIGGGANEQFF TGCGCCAGCAGCTTGATCGGCGGGGGGGCGAATGAGCAGTTCTTC
TRBJ2-1 . . TRBV7-2 CASSLRGVYNEQFF TGTGCCAGCAGCTTACGCGGGGTCTACAATGAGCAGTTCTTC
TRBJ1-2 . . TRBV27 CASSDTRRGGYTF TGTGCCAGCAGTGACACGCGCAGGGGTGGCTACACCTTC
TRBJ2-1 many TRBD2 TRBV7-2 CASSYNAGDGEQFF TGTGCCAGCAGCTATAACGCGGGGGATGGCGAGCAGTTCTTC
TRBJ2-5 . . TRBV14 CASSQRNTGLRETQYF TGTGCCAGCAGCCAGCGAAATACAGGGTTGAGGGAGACCCAGTACTTC
TRBJ2-3 . . TRBV6-1 CASSEQGGTDTQYF TGTGCCAGCAGTGAACAGGGTGGCACAGATACGCAGTATTTT
TRBJ2-7 few TRBD1 TRBV20-1 CSAREGTGSGEQYF TGCAGTGCTAGAGAGGGGACAGGGTCTGGCGAGCAGTACTTC
TRBJ1-4 few TRBD1 TRBV5-1 CASRSGGADEKLFF TGCGCCAGCAGATCAGGGGGCGCGGATGAAAAACTGTTTTTT
TRBJ1-1 many . TRBV20-1 CSAKKHNTEAFF TGCAGTGCCAAAAAACATAACACTGAAGCTTTCTTT
TRBJ2-1 . TRBD1 TRBV20-1 CSARGTGKVF TGCAGTGCTAGAGGGACAGGGAAGGTCTTC
TRBJ2-2 many TRBD1 TRBV20-1 CSARPFSGGGTGELFF TGCAGTGCTAGGCCGTTCTCAGGGGGCGGCACCGGGGAGCTGTTTTTT
TRBJ1-1 . TRBD1 TRBV6-5 CASSPSGGSTNTEAFF TGTGCCAGCAGTCCCTCAGGGGGATCGACGAACACTGAAGCTTTCTTT
TRBJ2-3 . . TRBV20-1 CSASWVGTDTQYF TGCAGTGCTAGTTGGGTCGGCACAGATACGCAGTATTTT
TRBJ1-5 . . TRBV7-2 CASSPAGGGQPQHF TGTGCCAGCAGCCCGGCCGGGGGCGGCCAGCCCCAGCATTTT
TRBJ2-5 few TRBD2 TRBV6-1 CASRPLASGGETQYF TGTGCCAGCAGGCCTCTTGCTAGCGGTGGGGAGACCCAGTACTTC
TRBJ2-1 . . TRBV2 CASSDRGIGYNEQFF TGTGCCAGCAGTGACCGGGGGATAGGGTACAATGAGCAGTTCTTC
TRBJ1-6 . . TRBV19 CASSNPAGSTGAGVSPLHF TGTGCCAGTAGTAACCCCGCGGGCTCCACAGGAGCCGGGGTTTCACCCCTCCACTTT
TRBJ2-4 few . TRBV21-1 CASSNPWPGRRLAKNIQYF TGTGCCAGCAGCAACCCATGGCCGGGACGGCGGCTGGCCAAAAACATTCAGTACTTC
TRBJ2-5 . TRBD1 TRBV29-1 CSVEGRQGARETQYF TGCAGCGTTGAAGGCCGACAGGGGGCTAGGGAGACCCAGTACTTC
TRBJ2-1 . TRBD2 TRBV5-4 CASSLSAGVRGEQFF TGTGCCAGCAGCTTGTCAGCGGGGGTCCGCGGAGAGCAGTTCTTC
TRBJ1-1 . . TRBV20-1 CSARDLGGRNTEAFF TGCAGTGCTAGAGACTTGGGGGGGCGGAACACTGAAGCTTTCTTT
TRBJ2-5 many . TRBV5-1 CASSLEASETQYF TGCGCCAGCAGCTTGGAGGCCAGTGAGACCCAGTACTTC
TRBJ1-2 few . TRBV6-1 CASSIGDPNYGYTF TGTGCCAGCAGTATCGGGGACCCTAACTATGGCTACACCTTC
TRBJ1-1 many . TRBV7-3 CASSNSGLSPTEAFF TGTGCCAGCAGCAACTCTGGGTTAAGCCCCACTGAAGCTTTCTTT
TRBJ2-1 many . TRBV7-3 CASSSTPSAGSEQFF TGTGCCAGCAGCTCTACCCCTAGCGCGGGGAGCGAGCAGTTCTTC
TRBJ1-2 . . TRBV4-3 CASSQDTGAGVILGYGYTF TGCGCCAGCAGCCAAGACACCGGGGCCGGGGTCATTTTGGGCTATGGCTACACCTTC
TRBJ1-1 many . TRBV7-9 CASSSLSNTEAFF TGTGCCAGCAGCTCCCTCTCGAACACTGAAGCTTTCTTT
TRBJ2-3 few . TRBV7-2 CASSSYGGGTDTQYF TGTGCCAGCAGCTCCTACGGCGGGGGCACAGATACGCAGTATTTT
TRBJ2-3 many TRBD1 TRBV5-1 CASSDDRGFTDTQYF TGCGCCAGCAGCGATGACAGGGGTTTTACAGATACGCAGTATTTT
TRBJ1-2 many TRBD1 TRBV12-3/TRBV12-4 CASSNRGYGYTF TGTGCCAGCAGTAACAGGGGCTATGGCTACACCTTC
TRBJ2-2 few TRBD1 TRBV5-6 CASSPMSGTGGVETNTGELFF TGTGCCAGCAGCCCGATGTCCGGGACAGGGGGCGTTGAGACGAACACCGGGGAGCTGTTTTTT
TRBJ2-3 . . TRBV6-5 CASSPWTAVADTQYF TGTGCCAGCAGTCCATGGACCGCAGTAGCAGATACGCAGTATTTT
TRBJ1-2 many . TRBV10-3 CAISEPAGVSDGYTF TGTGCCATCAGTGAGCCGGCCGGGGTGTCGGATGGCTACACCTTC
TRBJ1-3 . TRBD1 TRBV12-3/TRBV12-4 CASRPGTGVANTIYF TGTGCCAGCAGGCCCGGGACAGGGGTAGCAAACACCATATATTTT
TRBJ2-5 . . TRBV27 CASSHSPEETQYF TGTGCCAGCAGCCATAGTCCAGAAGAGACCCAGTACTTC
TRBJ1-4 . . TRBV10-3 CAISGTTNEKLFF TGTGCCATCAGCGGGACAACTAATGAAAAACTGTTTTTT
TRBJ1-1 . . TRBV12-3/TRBV12-4 CASTGENTEAFF TGTGCCAGCACAGGGGAGAACACTGAAGCTTTCTTT
TRBJ1-1 . . TRBV5-1 CASSPTHRTDSEAFF TGCGCCAGCAGCCCCACGCATCGGACGGACAGTGAAGCTTTCTTT
TRBJ2-1 few TRBD2 TRBV7-2 CASSLGLAGGFNEQFF TGTGCCAGCAGCTTGGGACTAGCGGGGGGATTCAATGAGCAGTTCTTC
TRBJ2-7 . . TRBV4-1 CASSQLRSSYEQYF TGCGCCAGCAGCCAACTCAGGAGCTCCTACGAGCAGTACTTC
TRBJ1-1 few . TRBV28 CATLYTTRAFF TGTGCCACCCTATACACCACACGAGCTTTCTTT
TRBJ2-1 many . TRBV5-1 CASSLAGGGIGRNEQFF TGCGCCAGCAGCTTGGCCGGTGGCGGGATTGGCCGAAATGAGCAGTTCTTC
TRBJ1-2 . . TRBV12-3/TRBV12-4 CASSLLGGQGYGYTF TGTGCCAGCAGTTTATTGGGGGGGCAGGGCTATGGCTACACCTTC
TRBJ2-3 . . TRBV6-1 CASSIGGDTQYF TGTGCCAGCAGCATAGGGGGAGATACGCAGTATTTT
TRBJ2-1 . TRBD2 TRBV27 CASSLWAGGPISNEQFF TGTGCCAGCAGTTTATGGGCGGGGGGGCCAATTTCCAATGAGCAGTTCTTC